This TCR beta chain was identified during a study of CD8 T cells in ankylosing spondylitis. Study results and limitations: One TCR beta motif, made up of under ten highly homologous variants, appeared characteristic of ankylosing spondylitis blood. Clones tied to disease were said to be significantly enriched in matched ankylosing spondylitis synovial fluid.

This clonotype was detected many times. Its antigen is unknown. The CDR3 runs to 17 residues. V lost 0 bases and J lost 1, with 13 bases in between. CDR1 LGHNA and CDR2 YSLEER come from the germline V gene. TCRdb re-called the 5' RACE reads with MiXCR, one entry per CDR3 protein. This table has about 220,000 distinct CDR3 sequences, 6% to 8.5% appearing once. Sequencing input: blood, either unsorted or a sorted T cell fraction (not recorded which). This TCR derives from a male donor with ankylosing spondylitis. The genes are TRBV4-3 and TRBJ2-4; D might be TRBD2 (6 bases). The CDR3 region is CASSQESGLGAKNIQYF. The DNA of the CDR3 is TGCGCCAGCAGCCAAGAGAGCGGGCTGGGCGCCAAAAACATTCAGTACTTC.